The T cell receptor (beta chain) under discussion was sequenced for a study of blood T cell repertoires in COVID-19. Whole-study context: T cells, B-cell-depleted T cells, or PBMCs supplied cDNA or gDNA.

Per the original data handling: Amplification of reference gene primers provided the estimated nucleated cell counts. TCRdb's table, derived via immunoSEQ multiplex PCR, lists solely in-frame clones and lacks some. Clone size and V and J calls were adopted from that table, with D and trimming inferred from the DNA. In the table there are about 190,000 clones, roughly 80% of which are singletons. Participants had their cohort set by participant-reported clinical history. Germline lookup yields CDR1 KGHSH and CDR2 LQKENI. V shed 2 bases and J shed 11 bases, with 15 bases lying between them. This CDR3 spans 13 amino acids.

The sample was PBMCs or T cells enriched from blood (not recorded which). The rearrangement links TRBV18 to TRBJ1-1; D not resolved. This sequence was found in a young woman who had recovered from COVID-19. The CDR3, as DNA: TGTGCCAGCTCACCAAGGCTTCGCCCGGGGGCTTTCTTT. It encodes CASSPRLRPGAFF.